This TCR beta chain was observed in a study of CD8+CD57+ T cells in acquired aplastic anemia (dated by TCRdb to 2017 to 2018). Concerning the study at large: Extracted DNA from sorted CD4+ and CD8+ cells averaged 3.2 ug, ranging from roughly 0.2 to 30 ug. CD8+CD57+ expansion was defined as a frequency above the mean frequency observed in healthy subjects.

Expansion of CD8+CD57+ cells had been shown by flow cytometry in the patients chosen for sequencing. Every patient had a diagnosis of severe acquired aplastic anemia based on International Study of Aplastic Anemia and Agranulocytosis and Camitta criteria. No patient had received any therapy when blood was sampled. The study deep-sequenced TCR repertoires of sorted CD4+ and CD8+ blood T cells from severe aplastic anemia patients and healthy subjects. Patients were enrolled in the USA under clinicaltrials.gov protocols 00001620, 01623167, 00001397, 00071045, 00081523 and 00961064. Ficoll-Paque density gradient centrifugation was used to isolate peripheral blood mononuclear cells. Before DNA extraction, CD4+ and CD8+ T cells were sorted with FACS or magnetic beads. What the authors observed across the whole study: No significant difference in CD8+ Simpson's diversity was found between patients and healthy controls (P=0.060). Although around 30 CD8+ CDR3 sequences were shared by patients and controls, these sequences appeared highly expressed in patients and within the immunodominant clones of patients.

The germline V gene (reference sequence) provides CDR1 SGHAT and CDR2 FQDESV. From the cysteine through the phenylalanine, the CDR3 covers 16 amino acids. The entry retains the CDR3 DNA only, 48 bases that are in frame from base 1. Worth noting for this clonotype: Its target antigen remains unknown. Base qualities are missing; no much larger clone stands one base away.

Genomic DNA was used as template for profiling of TCR beta VDJ combinations and CDR3 sequences. An Illumina HiSeq 2000 was the platform used for TCR repertoire sequencing. Under the source paper's analysis protocol: Repertoire assessment relied on Simpson's diversity index, CDR3 size and DJ length profiles, and TRBV/TRBJ rearrangement plots. The immunodominant clone was defined as the most abundant DNA sequence in deep sequencing data. CDR3 amino acid sequences were checked for sharing between subjects and were compared against published repertoires and the VDJdb database. TCRdb trimmed public reads at Q25 via fastp, called clones via MiXCR and kept in-frame beta chains. Each record represents a unique CDR3 protein, reported with the most common genes and DNA among its rows. The V and J calls and clone size are TCRdb's, not the authors'. In this sample the table shows approximately 150,000 distinct CDR3 sequences, more than 45% of which occur a single time. Of the sample, approximately 1% is held by the ten largest clones.

The receptor was isolated from a human donor with aplastic anemia. The sample comprised sorted CD4+, CD8+, or CD8+CD57+ T cells (not recorded which) from PBMCs. The V and J segments used are TRBV11-1 and TRBJ2-7, with TRBD2 identical over 11 junction bases. The assigned J gene may be wrong: the sequence end matches TRBJ2-5 better. The DNA sequence is as follows: TGTGCCAGCAGCTCATCACTAGCGGGGGAACCAGAGACCCAGTACTTC. It is translated as CASSSSLAGEPETQYF.